Listed below are T cell receptor beta chains from one sample, sequenced in a study of blood T cell repertoires in COVID-19. Profiling relied on immunoSEQ multiplex PCR, and the TCRdb table lists in-frame clones only, not all of them. This sample has approximately 200,000 clones, with over 80% found just once. Sequenced input: peripheral blood. The receptors derive from a human donor in a cohort sampled during active COVID-19. Each CDR3 is given with its conserved first and last residue. The D gene is left open where the match is weak.

V	D	J	CDR3
TRBV3-1/TRBV3-2	-	TRBJ2-3	CASSPQGHSTDTQYF
TRBV30	-	TRBJ1-1	CAWSGGGDGAFF
TRBV7-2	TRBD2	TRBJ2-7	CASSPGTSDYEQYF
TRBV7-2	-	TRBJ2-3	CASSPRGGGVSTDTQYF
TRBV7-3	-	TRBJ2-1	CASSLGGMDNEQFF
TRBV28	TRBD1	TRBJ1-1	CASRNDRGFMGTEAFF
TRBV2	-	TRBJ2-1	CASSDPTGGTYNEQFF
TRBV2	TRBD1	TRBJ2-7	CASSESRGTVQYF
TRBV20-1	-	TRBJ1-1	CSASVGHLNTEAFF
TRBV11-3	-	TRBJ2-7	CASSTGDSTTEQYF
TRBV6-6	-	TRBJ1-5	CASSYSRRDPQPQHF
TRBV30	TRBD1	TRBJ2-7	CAWKPGQGPYEQYF
TRBV4-1	-	TRBJ2-3	CASSLRPREAVADTQYF
TRBV5-1	TRBD1	TRBJ1-1	CASSLETGGDRAFF
TRBV2	TRBD2	TRBJ2-5	CASSVPAGESETQYF
TRBV7-8	-	TRBJ2-5	CASSPSPTQYF